Sequencing of this T cell receptor (beta chain) was carried out in a study of T-cell reconstitution after alpha-beta-depleted transplantation in children. V was shortened by 4 bases and J by 10 bases, with 14 bases between the two germline ends. Germline loops: CDR1 SGHRS, CDR2 YFSETQ. This CDR3 comprises 12 residues. This clonotype was found many times. The library targeted TCRbeta and was prepared with unique molecular identifiers. TCRdb reanalysed the PCR reads using MiXCR and keeps one entry per CDR3 protein. The profile shows 700,000 or so distinct CDR3 sequences, roughly 13% of them singletons. V and J are TRBV5-1 and TRBJ1-2; D is possibly TRBD1 (5 bases). The sequence derives from a girl aged 2 to 9 with congenital amegakaryocytic thrombocytopenia, due to receive a stem cell transplant. The sample consisted of PBMCs, taken before TCRalphabeta/CD19-depleted stem cell transplant. The chain's CDR3 is CASSPNSGTYTF. The DNA of the CDR3 is TGCGCCAGCAGCCCAAATTCCGGGACCTACACCTTC.